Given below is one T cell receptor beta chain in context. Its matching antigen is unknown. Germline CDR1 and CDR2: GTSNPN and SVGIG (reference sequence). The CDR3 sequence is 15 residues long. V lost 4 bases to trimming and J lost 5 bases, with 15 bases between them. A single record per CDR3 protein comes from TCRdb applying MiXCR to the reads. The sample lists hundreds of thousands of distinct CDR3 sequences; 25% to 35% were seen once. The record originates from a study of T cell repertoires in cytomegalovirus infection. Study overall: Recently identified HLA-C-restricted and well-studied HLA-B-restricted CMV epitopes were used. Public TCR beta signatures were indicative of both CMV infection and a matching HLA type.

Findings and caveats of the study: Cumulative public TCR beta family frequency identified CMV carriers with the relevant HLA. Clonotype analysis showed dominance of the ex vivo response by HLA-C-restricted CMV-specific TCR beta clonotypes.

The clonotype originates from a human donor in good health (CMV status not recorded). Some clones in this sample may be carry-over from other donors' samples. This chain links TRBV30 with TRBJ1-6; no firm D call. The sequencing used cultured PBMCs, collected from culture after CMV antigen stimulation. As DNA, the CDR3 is TGTGCCTGGATCCCCTCCCCCGGGGATAATTCACCCCTCCACTTT. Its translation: CAWIPSPGDNSPLHF.